These T cell receptor beta chains were read from a single sample in a study of T cell responses to AZD1222 COVID-19 vaccine. Repertoires were generated with immunoSEQ multiplex PCR, while TCRdb's copy carries only in-frame clones and drops some. The table includes 150,000 to 180,000 clones, roughly nine tenths detected once. The specimen was peripheral blood, collected on day 0 of AZD1222 vaccination. The origin of the receptors is an adult in good health. Both conserved end residues are part of each CDR3. D genes are given only for firm matches. Size values are once, few and many counts, or a class for expanded clones, and some rows have none.

clone_size j_call v_call d_call cdr3_nt cdr3_aa
once TRBJ2-3 TRBV7-5 - TGTGCCAGAAGCCCCCGGGACAGGGTCACAGATACGCAGTATTTT CARSPRDRVTDTQYF
few TRBJ1-1 TRBV4-1 - TGCGCCAGCAGCGTGGGGAGGGGCGGGGTGAACACTGAAGCTTTCTTT CASSVGRGGVNTEAFF
- TRBJ2-7 TRBV11-3 - TGTGCCAGCAGCTCACGTGGGGGACATCTGTCCTACGAGCAGTACTTC CASSSRGGHLSYEQYF
- TRBJ2-3 TRBV29-1 TRBD2 TGCAGCGCGACTAGCGGGGGAGATACGCAGTATTTT CSATSGGDTQYF
- TRBJ1-1 TRBV19 - TGTGCCAGCAATCGGGACACCTTGAACACTGAAGCTTTCTTT CASNRDTLNTEAFF
- TRBJ2-3 TRBV7-8 TRBD2 TGTGCCAGCAGCTTAGGCCCAGCGGGGGTGGTAGATACGCAGTATTTT CASSLGPAGVVDTQYF
- TRBJ2-1 TRBV21-1 - TGTGCCAGCAGCAAAGCAGCGGGAGGGTATGAGCAGTTCTTC CASSKAAGGYEQFF
- TRBJ1-2 TRBV24-1 TRBD1 TGTGCCACCAGTGTCTCGGGACAGTATGGCTACACCTTC CATSVSGQYGYTF
few TRBJ2-1 TRBV28 - TGTGCCAGCAGCCCCCGGGAAAGATACAATGAGCAGTTCTTC CASSPRERYNEQFF
- TRBJ1-5 TRBV27 TRBD1 TGTGCCAGCAGTTTAAGTACAGGGGGTCGAAATCAGCCCCAGCATTTT CASSLSTGGRNQPQHF
- TRBJ1-2 TRBV5-1 TRBD1 TGCGCCAGCACTCAGACCGGGACAGGGATTTATGGCTACACCTTC CASTQTGTGIYGYTF
- TRBJ2-5 TRBV7-3 - TGTGCCAGCAGTGGGGGAAGCCAAGAGACCCAGTACTTC CASSGGSQETQYF
- TRBJ2-7 TRBV11-3 - TGTGCCAGCAGCATCCAGGGGAGTGCCTACGAGCAGTACTTC CASSIQGSAYEQYF
- TRBJ2-7 TRBV29-1 TRBD1 TGCAGCGTTCGGGTGGGACAGCGAAATTACGAGCAGTACTTC CSVRVGQRNYEQYF
- TRBJ1-2 TRBV28 - TGTGCCAGCAGTATAGGTCATGGGCATGGCTACACCTTC CASSIGHGHGYTF
- TRBJ1-3 TRBV30 TRBD1 TGTGCCTGGGGACAGGGGGGTGGAAACACCATATATTTT CAWGQGGGNTIYF
- TRBJ1-1 TRBV5-4 TRBD1 TGTGCCAGCAGACGTTACAGGGACAGCTACACTGAAGCTTTCTTT CASRRYRDSYTEAFF
- TRBJ2-2 TRBV19 - TGTGCCAGTAGCCTTAGAAGCGTTGGGGAGCTGTTTTTT CASSLRSVGELFF
- TRBJ2-1 TRBV7-2 TRBD2 TGTGCCAGCAGCTTAGTGGTTAGCCGGGAGGGGCAGTTCTTC CASSLVVSREGQFF
- TRBJ1-2 TRBV9 - TGTGCCAGCAGCGTAGGGGTCCTGAACTATGGCTACACCTTC CASSVGVLNYGYTF
few TRBJ1-1 TRBV2 - TGTGCCAGCATCTTCTCGGGGACTGAAGCTTTCTTT CASIFSGTEAFF
- TRBJ2-1 TRBV5-1 - TGCGCCAGCAGCTTGGGCTGGCTAGCCTCCGACTCCTACAATGAGCAGTTCTTC CASSLGWLASDSYNEQFF
- TRBJ2-7 TRBV5-1 - TGCGCCAGCAGTTATGGCCAACCCCTGGGGGAGCAGTACTTC CASSYGQPLGEQYF
- TRBJ2-7 TRBV5-4 - TGTGCCAGCAGCTTGAGCGGTGCCGGTACCTACGAGCAGTACTTC CASSLSGAGTYEQYF
- TRBJ2-7 TRBV27 TRBD2 TGTGCCAGCAGTTTATTAGCGGGGGACTCCTACGAGCAGTACTTC CASSLLAGDSYEQYF
- TRBJ1-1 TRBV9 TRBD1 TGTGCCAGCAGCGTAGCTCCGACAGGGTTGGCCACTGAAGCTTTCTTT CASSVAPTGLATEAFF
- TRBJ1-1 TRBV6-1 - TGTGCCAGCAGTGAAAGAGACACCGCCGCTTTCTTT CASSERDTAAFF
once TRBJ1-6 TRBV19 TRBD1 TGTGCCAGTAGTAACAGGGGGCGGAATTCACCCCTCCACTTT CASSNRGRNSPLHF
- TRBJ1-1 TRBV6-6 - TGTGCCAGCAGTCAGAGGAACACTGAAGCTTTCTTT CASSQRNTEAFF
- TRBJ1-4 TRBV9 TRBD1 TGTGCCAGCAGCGTTCGACAGGGGACTCTAGGCGAAAAACTGTTTTTT CASSVRQGTLGEKLFF
- TRBJ2-5 TRBV6-5 - TGTGCCAGCAGAGGAGGGGTCCTAAAGCGGGAGACCCAGTACTTC CASRGGVLKRETQYF
- TRBJ2-1 TRBV7-3 TRBD2 TGTGCCAGCAGCGCCCACCCTAGCGGGAGTCTGGACAATGAGCAGTTCTTC CASSAHPSGSLDNEQFF
- TRBJ1-5 TRBV7-3 - TGTGCCAGCACCTTACAAGGGGGGGACCCCCAGCATTTT CASTLQGGDPQHF
- TRBJ1-2 TRBV11-2 - TGTGCCAGCAGCCAGTTGGTATCCTATGGCTACACCTTC CASSQLVSYGYTF
- TRBJ1-3 TRBV2 - TGTGCCAGCAGTGGGGCAGCCTCTGGAAACACCATATATTTT CASSGAASGNTIYF